Sequencing of this T cell receptor (beta chain) was carried out in a study of shared clonotypes between healthy human individuals. On the study more broadly: Donors had three CD4 naive, three CD4 memory, two CD8 naive and one CD8 memory plate apiece.

Each sorted subset replicate got 200 ng genomic DNA, 25,000 to 35,000 genomes. Using immunoSEQ multiplex PCR, the repertoire was profiled, and TCRdb retains in-frame clones only, with some absent. Of around 560,000 clones listed, 95% are singletons. CD45RO-negative, CCR7-selected cells formed the naive CD8 fraction, which excluded terminally differentiated effector memory CD45RA+ cells. Comments on this clone: Its target is unknown.

V gave up 3 bases and J gave up 0 bases, with 10 bases separating them. This CDR3 is 14 amino acids long. Germline lookup yields CDR1 SGHNT and CDR2 YYREEE (reference sequence). Study-level findings and limits: Unshared clonotypes carried lower generation probabilities than those common to all four donors. Clonotype sharing across a few donors was observed for around 5.1% of naive CD4 clonotypes.

Sample: naive CD8+ T cells sorted from blood. The sequence came from a woman aged 25 to 45 in good health. The rearrangement links TRBV5-4 to TRBJ2-7; D gene uncertain. CDR3 region: CASSYDSSSYEQYF. The CDR3 DNA is TGTGCCAGCAGCTATGACTCCAGCTCCTACGAGCAGTACTTC.